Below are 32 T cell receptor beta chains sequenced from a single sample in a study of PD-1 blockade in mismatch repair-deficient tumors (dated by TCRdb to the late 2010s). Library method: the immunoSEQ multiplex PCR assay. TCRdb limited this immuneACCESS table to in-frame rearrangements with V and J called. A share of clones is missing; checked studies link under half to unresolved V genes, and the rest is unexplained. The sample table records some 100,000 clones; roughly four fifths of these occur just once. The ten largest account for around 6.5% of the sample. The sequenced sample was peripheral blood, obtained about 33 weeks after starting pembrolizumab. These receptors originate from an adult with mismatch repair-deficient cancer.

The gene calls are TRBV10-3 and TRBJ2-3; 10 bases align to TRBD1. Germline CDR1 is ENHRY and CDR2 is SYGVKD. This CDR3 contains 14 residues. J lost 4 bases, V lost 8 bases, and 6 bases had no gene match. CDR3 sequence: CAIGLTGGPDTQYF. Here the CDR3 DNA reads TGTGCCATCGGCCTGACAGGGGGCCCAGATACGCAGTATTTT.

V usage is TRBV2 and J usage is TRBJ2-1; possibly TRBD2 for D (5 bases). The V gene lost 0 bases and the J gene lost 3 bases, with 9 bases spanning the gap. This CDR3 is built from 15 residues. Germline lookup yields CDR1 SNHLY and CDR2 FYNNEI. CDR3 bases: TGTGCCAGCAGTGAAGCCCGGACTCGCTACAATGAGCAGTTCTTC. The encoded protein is CASSEARTRYNEQFF.

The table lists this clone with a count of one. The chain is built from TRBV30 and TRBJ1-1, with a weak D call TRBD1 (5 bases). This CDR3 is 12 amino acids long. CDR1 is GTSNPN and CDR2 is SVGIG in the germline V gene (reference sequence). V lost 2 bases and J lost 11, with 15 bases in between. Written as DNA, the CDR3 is TGTGCCTGGAGTACCCAATCAGGGCATGCTTTCTTT. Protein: CAWSTQSGHAFF.

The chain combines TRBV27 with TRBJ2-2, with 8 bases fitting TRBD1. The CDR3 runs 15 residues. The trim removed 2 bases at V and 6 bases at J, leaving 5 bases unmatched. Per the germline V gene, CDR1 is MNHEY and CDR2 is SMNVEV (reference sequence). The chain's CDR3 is CASSLTPRGPGELFF. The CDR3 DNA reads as TGTGCCAGCAGTTTAACCCCCAGGGGGCCCGGGGAGCTGTTTTTT.

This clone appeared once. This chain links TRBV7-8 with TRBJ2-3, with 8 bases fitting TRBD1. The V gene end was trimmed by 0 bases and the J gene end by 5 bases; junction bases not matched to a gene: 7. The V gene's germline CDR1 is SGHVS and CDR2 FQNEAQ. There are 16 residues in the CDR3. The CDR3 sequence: CASSLASGGSKDTQYF. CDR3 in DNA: TGTGCCAGCAGCTTAGCGTCAGGGGGCTCGAAAGATACGCAGTATTTT.

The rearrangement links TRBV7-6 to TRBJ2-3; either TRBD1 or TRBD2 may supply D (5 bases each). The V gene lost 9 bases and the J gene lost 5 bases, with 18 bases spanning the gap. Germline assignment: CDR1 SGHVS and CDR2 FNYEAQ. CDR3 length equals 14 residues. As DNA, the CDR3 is TGTGCCAGTCAGGACGGGACCAAGGGAGATACGCAGTATTTT. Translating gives CASQDGTKGDTQYF.

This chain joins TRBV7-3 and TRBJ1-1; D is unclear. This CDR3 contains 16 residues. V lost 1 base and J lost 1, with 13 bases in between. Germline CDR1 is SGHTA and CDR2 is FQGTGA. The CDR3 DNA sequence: TGTGCCAGCAGCTTAATGCCTCAGCTTACGAACACTGAAGCTTTCTTT. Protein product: CASSLMPQLTNTEAFF.

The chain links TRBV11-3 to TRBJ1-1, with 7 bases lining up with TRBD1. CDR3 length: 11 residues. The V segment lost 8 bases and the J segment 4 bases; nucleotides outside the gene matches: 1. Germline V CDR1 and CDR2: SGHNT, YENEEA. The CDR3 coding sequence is TGTGCCAGCGCAGGGGGCACTGAAGCTTTCTTT. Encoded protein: CASAGGTEAFF.

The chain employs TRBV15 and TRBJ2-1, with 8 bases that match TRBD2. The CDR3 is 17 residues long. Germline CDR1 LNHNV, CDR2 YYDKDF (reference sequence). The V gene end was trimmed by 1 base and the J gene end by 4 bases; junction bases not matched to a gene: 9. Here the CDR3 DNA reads TGTGCCACCAGCAGAGTTCCGGGACTAGGGGTTTACAATGAGCAGTTCTTC. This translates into CATSRVPGLGVYNEQFF.

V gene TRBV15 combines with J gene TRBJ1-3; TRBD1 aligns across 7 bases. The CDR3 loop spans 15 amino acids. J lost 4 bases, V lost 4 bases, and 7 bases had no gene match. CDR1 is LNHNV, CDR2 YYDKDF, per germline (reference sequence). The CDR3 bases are TGTGCCACCAGCAACAACAACAGGGGCGGAAACACCATATATTTT. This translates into CATSNNNRGGNTIYF.

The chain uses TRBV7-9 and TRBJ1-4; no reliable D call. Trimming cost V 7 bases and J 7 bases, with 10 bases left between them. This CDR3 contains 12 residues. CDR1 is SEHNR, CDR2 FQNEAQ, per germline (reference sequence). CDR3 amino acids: CASTRAREKLFF. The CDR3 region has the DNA TGTGCCAGCACTCGGGCCCGTGAAAAACTGTTTTTT.

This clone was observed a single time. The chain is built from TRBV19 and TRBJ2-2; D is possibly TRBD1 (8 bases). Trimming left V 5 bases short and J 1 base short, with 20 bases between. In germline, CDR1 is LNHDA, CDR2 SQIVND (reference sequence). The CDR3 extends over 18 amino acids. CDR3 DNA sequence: TGTGCCAGTAGTCCCTTGAGGGGAGGGACAGGGAACACCGGGGAGCTGTTTTTT. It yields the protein CASSPLRGGTGNTGELFF.

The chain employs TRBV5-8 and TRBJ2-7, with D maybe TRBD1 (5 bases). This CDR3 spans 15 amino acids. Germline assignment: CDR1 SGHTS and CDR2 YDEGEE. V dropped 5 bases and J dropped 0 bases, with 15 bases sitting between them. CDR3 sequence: CASRTRGFSSYEQYF. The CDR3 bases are TGTGCCAGCAGAACAAGGGGCTTTAGCTCCTACGAGCAGTACTTC.

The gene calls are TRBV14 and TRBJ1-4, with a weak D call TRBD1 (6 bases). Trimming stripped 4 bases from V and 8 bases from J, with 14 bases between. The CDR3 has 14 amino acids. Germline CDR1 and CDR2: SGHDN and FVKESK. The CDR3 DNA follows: TGTGCCAGCAGCCGACTAGGGGACAAAGAAAAACTGTTTTTT. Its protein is CASSRLGDKEKLFF. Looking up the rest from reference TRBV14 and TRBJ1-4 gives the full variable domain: EAGVTQFPSHSVIEKGQTVTLRCDPISGHDNLYWYRRVMGKEIKFLLHFVKESKQDESGMPNNRFLAERTGGTYSTLKVQPAELEDSGVYFCASSRLGDKEKLFFGSGTQLSVL.

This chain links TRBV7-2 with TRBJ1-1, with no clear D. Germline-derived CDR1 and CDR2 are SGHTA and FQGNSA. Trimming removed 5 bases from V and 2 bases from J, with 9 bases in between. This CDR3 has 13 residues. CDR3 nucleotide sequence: TGTGCCAGCAGCCTTATTGAAAACACTGAAGCTTTCTTT. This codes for CASSLIENTEAFF.

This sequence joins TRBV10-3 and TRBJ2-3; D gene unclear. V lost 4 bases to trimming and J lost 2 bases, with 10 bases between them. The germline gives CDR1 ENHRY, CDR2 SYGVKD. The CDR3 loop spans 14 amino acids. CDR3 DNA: TGTGCCATCAGTGGTGGCAGACCCACAGATACGCAGTATTTT. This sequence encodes CAISGGRPTDTQYF.

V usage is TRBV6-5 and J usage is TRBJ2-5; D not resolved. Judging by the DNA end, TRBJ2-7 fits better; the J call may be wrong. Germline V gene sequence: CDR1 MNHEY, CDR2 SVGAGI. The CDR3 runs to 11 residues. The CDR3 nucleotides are TGTGCCAGCAGAGATCGGTACGAGCAGTACTTC. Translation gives CASRDRYEQYF.

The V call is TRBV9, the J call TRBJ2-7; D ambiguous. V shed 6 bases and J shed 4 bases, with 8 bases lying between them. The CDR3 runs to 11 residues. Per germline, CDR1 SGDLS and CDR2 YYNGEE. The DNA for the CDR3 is TGTGCCAGCATCCTGTGGTACGAGCAGTACTTC. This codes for CASILWYEQYF.

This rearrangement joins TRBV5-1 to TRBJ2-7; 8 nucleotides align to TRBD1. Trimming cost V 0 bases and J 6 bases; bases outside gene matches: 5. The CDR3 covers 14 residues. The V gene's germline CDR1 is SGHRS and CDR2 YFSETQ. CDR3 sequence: CASSLGTGTGEQYF. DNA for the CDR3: TGCGCCAGCAGCTTGGGGACAGGGACGGGCGAGCAGTACTTC. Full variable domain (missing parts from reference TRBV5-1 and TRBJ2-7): KAGVTQTPRYLIKTRGQQVTLSCSPISGHRSVSWYQQTPGQGLQFLFEYFSETQRNKGNFPGRFSGRQFSNSRSEMNVSTLELGDSALYLCASSLGTGTGEQYFGPGTRLTVT.

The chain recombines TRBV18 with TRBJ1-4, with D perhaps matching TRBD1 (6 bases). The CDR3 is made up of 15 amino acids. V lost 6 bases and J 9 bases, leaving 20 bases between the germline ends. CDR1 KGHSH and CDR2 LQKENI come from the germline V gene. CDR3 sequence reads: CASSQKPDSDQKLFF. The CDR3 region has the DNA TGTGCCAGCTCCCAAAAACCGGACAGCGATCAAAAACTGTTTTTT.

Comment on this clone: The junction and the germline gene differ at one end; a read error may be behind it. For the CDR3, the DNA is TGTGCTAGCAGCTCAGGGGATGAGCAGTTCTTC. The encoded protein is CASSSGDEQFF. The V and J genes are TRBV7-7 and TRBJ2-1; D is possibly TRBD1 (6 bases). The CDR3 contains 11 residues. Germline V gene lookup returns CDR1 SSHAT and CDR2 FNYEAQ (reference sequence).

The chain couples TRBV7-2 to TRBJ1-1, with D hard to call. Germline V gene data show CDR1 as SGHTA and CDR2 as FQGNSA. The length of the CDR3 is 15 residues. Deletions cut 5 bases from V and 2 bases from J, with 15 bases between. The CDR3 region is CASSPRSLGNTEAFF. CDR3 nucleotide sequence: TGTGCCAGCAGCCCTCGGAGCCTCGGTAACACTGAAGCTTTCTTT.

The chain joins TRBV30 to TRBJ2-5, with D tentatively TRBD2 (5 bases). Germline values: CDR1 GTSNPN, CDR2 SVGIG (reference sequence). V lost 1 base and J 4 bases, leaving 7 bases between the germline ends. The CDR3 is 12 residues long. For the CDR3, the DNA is TGTGCCTGGAGTGCGGCGGGAGAGACCCAGTACTTC. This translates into CAWSAAGETQYF.

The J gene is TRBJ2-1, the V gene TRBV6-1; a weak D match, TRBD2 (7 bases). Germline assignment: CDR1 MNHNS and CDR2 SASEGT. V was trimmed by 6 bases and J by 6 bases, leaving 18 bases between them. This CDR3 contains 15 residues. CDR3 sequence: CASRDSGKTSNEQFF. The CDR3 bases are TGTGCCAGCAGGGACAGCGGGAAAACGTCCAATGAGCAGTTCTTC.

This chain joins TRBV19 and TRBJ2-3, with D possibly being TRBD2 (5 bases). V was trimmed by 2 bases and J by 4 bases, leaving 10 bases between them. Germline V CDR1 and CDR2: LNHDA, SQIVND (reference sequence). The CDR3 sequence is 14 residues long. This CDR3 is CASSINAGPDTQYF. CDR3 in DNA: TGTGCCAGTAGTATAAACGCGGGCCCAGATACGCAGTATTTT.

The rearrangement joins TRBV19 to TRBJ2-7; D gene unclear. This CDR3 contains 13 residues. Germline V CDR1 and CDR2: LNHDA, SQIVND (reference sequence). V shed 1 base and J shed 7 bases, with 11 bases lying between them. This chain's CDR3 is CASSIGRAREQYF. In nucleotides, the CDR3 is TGTGCCAGTAGTATAGGCCGCGCCCGGGAGCAGTACTTC.

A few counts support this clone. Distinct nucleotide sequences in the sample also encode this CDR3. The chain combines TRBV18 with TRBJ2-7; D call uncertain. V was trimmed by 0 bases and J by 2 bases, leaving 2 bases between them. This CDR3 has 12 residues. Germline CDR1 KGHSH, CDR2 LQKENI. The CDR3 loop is CASSPPTYEQYF. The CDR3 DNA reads TGTGCCAGCTCACCACCTACCTACGAGCAGTACTTC.

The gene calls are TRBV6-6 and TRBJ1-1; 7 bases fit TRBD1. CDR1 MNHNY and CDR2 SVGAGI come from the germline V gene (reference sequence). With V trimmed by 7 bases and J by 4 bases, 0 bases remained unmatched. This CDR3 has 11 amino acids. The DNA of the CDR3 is TGTGCCAGCACAGGGGGCACTGAAGCTTTCTTT. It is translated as CASTGGTEAFF.

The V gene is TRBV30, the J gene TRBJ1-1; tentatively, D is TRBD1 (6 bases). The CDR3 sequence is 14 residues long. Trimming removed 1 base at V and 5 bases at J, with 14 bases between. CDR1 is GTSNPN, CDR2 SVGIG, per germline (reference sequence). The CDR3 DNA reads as TGTGCCTGGAGTGGCAGGGGCGGGGGGACTGAAGCTTTCTTT. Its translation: CAWSGRGGGTEAFF.

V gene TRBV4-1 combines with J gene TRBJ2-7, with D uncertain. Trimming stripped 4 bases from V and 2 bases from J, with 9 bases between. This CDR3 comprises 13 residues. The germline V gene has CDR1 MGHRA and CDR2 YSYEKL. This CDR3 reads CASSRGTAYEQYF. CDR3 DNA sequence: TGCGCCAGCAGCCGCGGCACAGCCTACGAGCAGTACTTC.

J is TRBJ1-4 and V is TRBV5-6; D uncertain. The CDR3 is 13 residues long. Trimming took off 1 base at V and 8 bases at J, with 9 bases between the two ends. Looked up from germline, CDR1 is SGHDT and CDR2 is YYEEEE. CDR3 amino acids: CASSLWGGEKLFF. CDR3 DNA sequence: TGTGCCAGCAGCTTGTGGGGAGGGGAAAAACTGTTTTTT.

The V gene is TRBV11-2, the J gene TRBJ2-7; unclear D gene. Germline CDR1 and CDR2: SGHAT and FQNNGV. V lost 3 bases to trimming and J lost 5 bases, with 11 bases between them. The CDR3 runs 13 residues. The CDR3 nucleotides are TGTGCCAGCAGCTTCGTACGGCTAAACGAGCAGTACTTC. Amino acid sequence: CASSFVRLNEQYF.